This paragraph reports one T cell receptor (beta chain). Its antigen is not identified. The data were obtained in a study of graft-versus-host responses after intestinal transplantation. Clones were read by immunoSEQ multiplex PCR, and TCRdb kept only the in-frame ones, dropping some. The sample consists of tens of thousands of clones, approximately 80% of them appearing once. Study-wide results and limits: Patients who carried graft-donor T cell macrochimerism also had high graft-versus-host to host-versus-graft clonal ratios in their allografts.

The source was unstimulated CD4+ T cells sorted from spleen or lymph node cells, collected before transplant. The sequence was collected from a human donor who was the organ donor for an intestinal transplant.

The chain's CDR3 is CASSIGEGYYGYTF. The CDR3 DNA reads as TGTGCCAGCAGCATCGGGGAGGGCTACTATGGCTACACCTTC. The genes are TRBV7-9 and TRBJ1-2; D remains unclear. The CDR3 runs to 14 residues. Trimming shortened V by 5 bases and J by 3 bases, and 13 bases separated the two germline ends. Germline V gives CDR1 SEHNR, CDR2 FQNEAQ (reference sequence).